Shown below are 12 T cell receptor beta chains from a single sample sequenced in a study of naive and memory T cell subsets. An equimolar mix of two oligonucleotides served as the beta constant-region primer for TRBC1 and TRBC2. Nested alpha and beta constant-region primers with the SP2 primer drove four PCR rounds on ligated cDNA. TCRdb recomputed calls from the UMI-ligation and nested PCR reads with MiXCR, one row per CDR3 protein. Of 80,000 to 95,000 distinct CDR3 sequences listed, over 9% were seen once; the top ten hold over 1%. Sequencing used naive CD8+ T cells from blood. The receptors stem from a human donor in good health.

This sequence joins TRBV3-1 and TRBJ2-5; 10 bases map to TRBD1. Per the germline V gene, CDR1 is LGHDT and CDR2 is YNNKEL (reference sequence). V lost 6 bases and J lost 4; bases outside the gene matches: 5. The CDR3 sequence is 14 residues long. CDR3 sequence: CASSWRQGAETQYF. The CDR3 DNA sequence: TGTGCCAGCAGTTGGCGACAGGGGGCAGAGACCCAGTACTTC.

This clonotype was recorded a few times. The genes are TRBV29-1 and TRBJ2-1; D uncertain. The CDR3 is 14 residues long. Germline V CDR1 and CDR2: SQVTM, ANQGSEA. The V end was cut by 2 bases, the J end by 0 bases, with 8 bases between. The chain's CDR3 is CSVERASSYNEQFF. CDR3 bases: TGCAGCGTTGAAAGAGCGAGCTCCTACAATGAGCAGTTCTTC.

The CDR3 region has the DNA TGTGCCAGCAGTGAAGCTAACAGGTTATACGAGCAGTACTTC. Amino acids: CASSEANRLYEQYF. The V call is TRBV2, the J call TRBJ2-7; the D gene is possibly TRBD1 (5 bases). Trimming took off 0 bases at V and 4 bases at J, with 10 bases between the two ends. There are 14 residues in the CDR3. Germline assignment: CDR1 SNHLY and CDR2 FYNNEI.

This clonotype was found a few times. The CDR3 DNA follows: TGTGCCAGCAGCCTCGACAGGGGCTGGCATGAGCAGTTCTTC. This gives the protein CASSLDRGWHEQFF. This rearrangement joins TRBV28 to TRBJ2-1; 8 positions match TRBD1. Trimming cost V 6 bases and J 8 bases; bases outside gene matches: 9. The V gene's germline CDR1 is MDHEN and CDR2 SYDVKM. The CDR3 is made up of 14 amino acids.

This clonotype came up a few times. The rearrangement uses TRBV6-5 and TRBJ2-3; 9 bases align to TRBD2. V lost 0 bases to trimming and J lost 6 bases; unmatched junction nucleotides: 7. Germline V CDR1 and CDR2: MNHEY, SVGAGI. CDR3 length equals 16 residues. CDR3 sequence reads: CASSYSAGGLADTQYF. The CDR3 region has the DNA TGTGCCAGCAGTTACTCGGCGGGAGGGCTCGCTGATACGCAGTATTTT.

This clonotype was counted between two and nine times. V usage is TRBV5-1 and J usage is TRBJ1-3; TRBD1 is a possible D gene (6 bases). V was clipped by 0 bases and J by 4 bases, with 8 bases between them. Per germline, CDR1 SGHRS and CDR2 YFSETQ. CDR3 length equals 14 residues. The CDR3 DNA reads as TGCGCCAGCAGCTTGGGGACAGCCGGAAACACCATATATTTT. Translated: CASSLGTAGNTIYF.

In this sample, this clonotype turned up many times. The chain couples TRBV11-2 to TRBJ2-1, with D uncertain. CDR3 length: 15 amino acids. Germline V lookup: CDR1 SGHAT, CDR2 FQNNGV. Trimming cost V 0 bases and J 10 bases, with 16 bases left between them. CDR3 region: CASSLEVTALTEQFF. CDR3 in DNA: TGTGCCAGCAGCTTAGAAGTGACCGCGTTAACAGAGCAGTTCTTC.

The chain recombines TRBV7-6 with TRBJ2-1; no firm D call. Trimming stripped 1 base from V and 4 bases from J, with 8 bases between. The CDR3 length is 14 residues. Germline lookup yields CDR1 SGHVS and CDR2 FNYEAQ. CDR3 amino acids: CASSLGDAYNEQFF. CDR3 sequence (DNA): TGTGCCAGCAGCTTAGGCGATGCTTACAATGAGCAGTTCTTC.

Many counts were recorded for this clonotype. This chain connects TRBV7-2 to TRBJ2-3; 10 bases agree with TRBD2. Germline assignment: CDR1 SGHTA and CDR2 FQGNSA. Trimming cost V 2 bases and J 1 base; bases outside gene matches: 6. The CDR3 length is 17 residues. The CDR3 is CASSLFSGTSGTDTQYF. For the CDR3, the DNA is TGTGCCAGCAGCTTATTCTCCGGGACTAGCGGCACAGATACGCAGTATTTT. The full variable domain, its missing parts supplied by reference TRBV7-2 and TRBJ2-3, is GAGVSQSPSNKVTEKGKDVELRCDPISGHTALYWYRQSLGQGLEFLIYFQGNSAPDKSGLPSDRFSAERTGGSVSTLTIQRTQQEDSAVYLCASSLFSGTSGTDTQYFGPGTRLTVL.

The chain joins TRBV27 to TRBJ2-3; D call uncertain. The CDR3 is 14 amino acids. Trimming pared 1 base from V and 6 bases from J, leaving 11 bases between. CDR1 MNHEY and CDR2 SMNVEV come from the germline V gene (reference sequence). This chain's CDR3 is CASSLYGLGDTQYF. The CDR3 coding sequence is TGTGCCAGCAGTTTATATGGCCTGGGGGATACGCAGTATTTT.

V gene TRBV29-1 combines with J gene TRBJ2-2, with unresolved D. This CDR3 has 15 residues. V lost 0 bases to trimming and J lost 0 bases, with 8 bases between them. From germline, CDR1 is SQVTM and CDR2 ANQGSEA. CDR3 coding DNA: TGCAGCGTTGAAGAGGGGAATTCGAACACCGGGGAGCTGTTTTTT. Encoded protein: CSVEEGNSNTGELFF.

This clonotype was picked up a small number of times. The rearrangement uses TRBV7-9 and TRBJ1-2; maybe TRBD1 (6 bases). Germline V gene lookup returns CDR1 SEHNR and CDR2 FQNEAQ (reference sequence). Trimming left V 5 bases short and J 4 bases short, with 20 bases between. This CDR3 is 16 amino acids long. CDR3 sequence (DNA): TGTGCCAGCAGCCCGCCGGTGGATAGGGGGAGCTATGGCTACACCTTC. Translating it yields CASSPPVDRGSYGYTF.